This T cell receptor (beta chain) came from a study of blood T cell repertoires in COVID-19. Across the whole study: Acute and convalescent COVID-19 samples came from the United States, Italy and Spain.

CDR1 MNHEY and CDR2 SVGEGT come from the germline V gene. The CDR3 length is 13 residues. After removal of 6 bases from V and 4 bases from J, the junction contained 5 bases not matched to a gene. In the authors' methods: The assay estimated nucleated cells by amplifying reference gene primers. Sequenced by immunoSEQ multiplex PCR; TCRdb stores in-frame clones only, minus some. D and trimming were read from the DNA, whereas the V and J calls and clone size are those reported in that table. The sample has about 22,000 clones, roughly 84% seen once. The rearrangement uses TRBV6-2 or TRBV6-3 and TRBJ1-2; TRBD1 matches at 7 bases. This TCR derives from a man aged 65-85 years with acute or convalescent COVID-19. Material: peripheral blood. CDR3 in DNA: TGTGCCAGCAGCCGAAGGGACAGCTATGGCTACACCTTC. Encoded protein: CASSRRDSYGYTF.